This is a list of T cell receptor beta chains from one sample in a study of blood T cell repertoires in COVID-19. Some clones are missing from TCRdb's copy, which holds only in-frame ones; the method was immunoSEQ multiplex PCR. This sample has fewer than 250,000 clones, with approximately 80% found just once. Sample: peripheral blood. Source of these receptors: a woman aged 80 or over with acute or convalescent COVID-19. Both conserved end residues are part of each CDR3. D genes are given only for firm matches. Size is stated for part of the rows, as once, few or many counts, or as a class when the clone is expanded.

TRBJ2-5,TRBV4-3,-,-,14,CASSQDTSRETQYF,TGCGCCAGCAGCCAAGACACTAGCCGGGAGACCCAGTACTTC
TRBJ1-2,TRBV12-3/TRBV12-4,once,-,13,CASSFERSYGYTF,TGTGCCAGCAGTTTTGAGAGAAGCTATGGCTACACCTTC
TRBJ2-4,TRBV6-5,-,-,16,CASSYGRVGAKNIQYF,TGTGCCAGCAGTTACGGCAGGGTGGGAGCCAAAAACATTCAGTACTTC
TRBJ1-5,TRBV2,-,TRBD1,15,CASSDPRQGGQPQHF,TGTGCCAGCAGTGATCCCAGACAGGGGGGCCAGCCCCAGCATTTT
TRBJ1-2,TRBV5-8,-,-,11,CASSLLYGYTF,TGTGCCAGCAGCCTGTTATATGGCTACACCTTC
TRBJ1-3,TRBV9,-,-,15,CASSVVEDPGNTIYF,TGTGCCAGCAGCGTAGTGGAGGACCCTGGAAACACCATATATTTT
TRBJ1-2,TRBV15,-,-,13,CATSSVSGYGYTF,TGTGCCACCAGCTCGGTTAGCGGCTATGGCTACACCTTC
TRBJ2-7,TRBV9,-,TRBD1,14,CASSVQDRAYEQYF,TGTGCCAGCAGCGTACAGGACAGGGCCTACGAGCAGTACTTC
TRBJ2-7,TRBV28,once,TRBD1,15,CASSEPGQGPYEQYF,TGTGCCAGCAGCGAGCCGGGACAGGGACCATACGAGCAGTACTTC
TRBJ2-1,TRBV7-2,-,-,15,CASSFAGATYNEQFF,TGTGCCAGCAGCTTTGCGGGGGCAACTTACAATGAGCAGTTCTTC
TRBJ1-1,TRBV30,-,-,14,CAMEWGGVGTEAFF,TGTGCCATGGAGTGGGGCGGAGTTGGCACTGAAGCTTTCTTT
TRBJ2-4,TRBV5-8,few,-,15,CASSLGQGSKNIQYF,TGTGCCAGCAGCTTGGGGCAGGGCTCCAAAAACATTCAGTACTTC
TRBJ2-7,TRBV3-1/TRBV3-2,-,-,14,CASSQKTVSYEQYF,TGTGCCAGCAGCCAAAAAACTGTGTCCTACGAGCAGTACTTC
TRBJ1-4,TRBV5-1,-,-,13,CASSDKTNEKLFF,TGCGCCAGCAGCGACAAGACTAATGAAAAACTGTTTTTT
TRBJ2-3,TRBV5-1,-,TRBD2,16,CASAEILAGVTDTQYF,TGCGCCAGCGCGGAGATACTAGCGGGGGTCACAGATACGCAGTATTTT
TRBJ1-2,TRBV11-3,-,TRBD1,14,CASSPRDREGGYTF,TGTGCCAGCAGCCCACGGGACAGGGAGGGTGGCTACACCTTC
TRBJ2-1,TRBV5-4,-,TRBD2,15,CASSLELAANNEQFF,TGTGCCAGCAGCTTGGAACTAGCGGCCAACAATGAGCAGTTCTTC
TRBJ2-5,TRBV4-1,-,-,15,CASSQAGAGQETQYF,TGCGCCAGCAGCCAAGCAGGGGCGGGCCAAGAGACCCAGTACTTC
TRBJ1-2,TRBV5-6,few,-,15,CASSLVGGVAYGYTF,TGTGCCAGCAGCTTGGTAGGTGGTGTAGCATATGGCTACACCTTC
TRBJ1-2,TRBV3-1/TRBV3-2,-,TRBD1,14,CASSQTLGQGGYTF,TGTGCCAGCAGCCAAACCCTCGGACAGGGCGGCTACACCTTC
TRBJ2-2,TRBV4-3,-,TRBD2,16,CASSQSGGPNTGELFF,TGCGCCAGCAGCCAAAGCGGGGGCCCGAACACCGGGGAGCTGTTTTTT
TRBJ1-2,TRBV12-3/TRBV12-4,-,-,11,CASRSQGGYTF,TGTGCCAGCAGGTCCCAGGGTGGCTACACCTTC
TRBJ1-1,TRBV6-6,-,TRBD1,16,CASSAADRGRATEAFF,TGTGCCAGCAGCGCCGCGGACAGGGGGCGCGCCACTGAAGCTTTCTTT
TRBJ2-3,TRBV4-2,-,TRBD2,16,CASSPGTSGSGVTQYF,TGTGCCAGCAGCCCTGGGACTAGCGGGAGCGGGGTTACGCAGTATTTT
TRBJ2-1,TRBV7-2,-,TRBD2,17,CASSRGLAGGRLGEQFF,TGTGCCAGCAGCCGGGGACTAGCGGGGGGGCGCCTGGGTGAGCAGTTCTTC
TRBJ1-2,TRBV18,-,TRBD1,16,CASSPRVDRGPYGYTF,TGTGCCAGCTCACCACGAGTGGACAGGGGACCGTATGGCTACACCTTC
TRBJ1-4,TRBV19,-,-,14,CASSNQGLNEKLFF,TGTGCCAGTAGTAACCAGGGTCTTAATGAAAAACTGTTTTTT
TRBJ2-3,TRBV5-8,-,-,12,CASSPRGDTQYF,TGTGCCAGCAGCCCCCGGGGAGATACGCAGTATTTT
TRBJ1-6,TRBV11-3,-,-,15,CASSVSSSYNSPLHF,TGTGCCAGCAGCGTCTCGAGCTCCTATAATTCACCCCTCCACTTT
TRBJ2-2,TRBV5-1,few,TRBD1,16,CASSSGDRPNTGELFF,TGCGCCAGCAGCTCGGGGGACAGGCCGAACACCGGGGAGCTGTTTTTT
TRBJ1-4,TRBV11-1,-,-,15,CASSPSRAVDEKLFF,TGTGCCAGCAGCCCATCCAGGGCCGTGGATGAAAAACTGTTTTTT
TRBJ2-1,TRBV4-2,once,TRBD2,15,CASSHDWTSGDEQFF,TGTGCCAGCAGCCACGACTGGACTAGCGGGGATGAGCAGTTCTTC
TRBJ2-7,TRBV6-5,-,TRBD1,15,CASSYKQGAGYEQYF,TGTGCCAGCAGTTACAAACAGGGGGCAGGTTACGAGCAGTACTTC
TRBJ1-5,TRBV18,-,-,19,CASSARSGAGLGSNQPQHF,TGTGCCAGCTCAGCAAGGTCTGGGGCGGGGCTCGGGAGCAATCAGCCCCAGCATTTT
TRBJ2-7,TRBV15,-,TRBD2,17,CATRGGLAGGGSYEQYF,TGTGCCACCAGAGGGGGACTAGCGGGAGGCGGCTCCTACGAGCAGTACTTC
TRBJ2-2,TRBV5-5,-,TRBD1,15,CASSLGQGQTGELFF,TGTGCCAGCAGCTTGGGACAGGGGCAGACCGGGGAGCTGTTTTTT
TRBJ1-6,TRBV11-2,-,-,15,CASSLLQGYNSPLHF,TGTGCCAGCAGCTTACTACAGGGTTATAATTCACCCCTCCACTTT
TRBJ1-6,TRBV27,-,-,15,CASSFAGVNNSPLHF,TGTGCCAGCAGCTTTGCCGGGGTGAATAATTCACCCCTCCACTTT
TRBJ2-7,TRBV6-6,-,TRBD1,14,CASSYRDRVKEQYF,TGTGCCAGCAGTTACAGGGACAGGGTCAAAGAGCAGTACTTC